This is a list of T cell receptor beta chains from one sample in a study of CD8+CD57+ T cells in acquired aplastic anemia. TCRdb fed the reads into MiXCR, producing one record per CDR3 protein. Counted here are fewer than 200,000 distinct CDR3 sequences, around 60% occurring once; the ten biggest clones make up 45%. Input material: sorted CD4+, CD8+, or CD8+CD57+ T cells (not recorded which) from PBMCs. These receptors were collected from a human donor in good health. Both conserved end residues are part of each CDR3. D genes are given only for firm matches. Where a row states a size, it is once, few, many or the class of an expanded clone; other rows omit it.

TRBJ2-7	TRBV29-1	.	.	TGCAGCGTCAAAGGACACTCGTCTTCCTACGAGCAGTACTTC	CSVKGHSSSYEQYF
TRBJ2-7	TRBV25-1	.	.	TGTGCCAGCAGTGTGACGGGGGCCTCCTACGAGCAGTACTTC	CASSVTGASYEQYF
TRBJ1-4	TRBV12-5	once	TRBD1	TGTGCTAGTGCAAGGTACAACAGGGGGCGCGTGGGGGATGAAAAACTGTTTTTT	CASARYNRGRVGDEKLFF
TRBJ1-5	TRBV6-1	many	.	TGTGCCAGCAGTGAATTCGGACAAATGTCCGTCGTCAATCAGCCCCAGCATTTT	CASSEFGQMSVVNQPQHF
TRBJ2-7	TRBV7-8	.	.	TGTGCCAGCAGCTTCGACAGTCCCTCCTACGAGCAGTACTTC	CASSFDSPSYEQYF
TRBJ2-5	TRBV25-1	many	TRBD1	TGTGCCAGCAGTGGCTGGACAGGGGAAGAGACCCAGTACTTC	CASSGWTGEETQYF
TRBJ2-7	TRBV6-2/TRBV6-3	many	.	TGTGCCAGCAGTTACCCACTAACCTACGAGCAGTACTTC	CASSYPLTYEQYF
TRBJ2-1	TRBV5-1	.	.	TGCGCCAGCAGCGGGATGGACGGACACAATGAGCAGTTCTTC	CASSGMDGHNEQFF
TRBJ2-3	TRBV19	many	TRBD1	TGTGCCAGTAGTCCCCGGACAGGGGGGTTCTTCACAGATACGCAGTATTTT	CASSPRTGGFFTDTQYF
TRBJ2-7	TRBV7-8	.	.	TGTGCCAGCAGCCGGGAGGGGGCGCATCCCTACGAGCAGTACTTC	CASSREGAHPYEQYF
TRBJ2-7	TRBV5-1	.	TRBD1	TGCGCCAGCAGCCGAGGACAGGGACTTGAGCAGTACTTC	CASSRGQGLEQYF
TRBJ2-7	TRBV5-1	.	.	TGCGCCAGCAGCGATTACTACGAGCAGTACTTC	CASSDYYEQYF
TRBJ1-3	TRBV5-5	.	.	TGTGCCAGCAGCTTGGAGATTCAGGGAATAGGTAACACCATATATTTT	CASSLEIQGIGNTIYF
TRBJ2-5	TRBV9	.	.	TGTGCCAGCAGCCAAGGCAGCCGTGCTATTATAGGGGAGACCCAGTACTTC	CASSQGSRAIIGETQYF
TRBJ1-6	TRBV7-3	few	.	TGTGCCAGCAGCTTACAGGGAGACTTTAATTCACCCCTCCACTTT	CASSLQGDFNSPLHF
TRBJ2-5	TRBV7-7	.	.	TGTGCCAGCAGTTACTGTATTCAAGAGACCCAGTACTTC	CASSYCIQETQYF
TRBJ2-1	TRBV15	.	.	TGTGCCTGGGAGCGACGGGGAACCTACAATGAGCAGTTCTTC	CAWERRGTYNEQFF
TRBJ2-1	TRBV15	.	.	TGTGCCACCAGCACTAAGGGGGGTGAGCAGTTCTTC	CATSTKGGEQFF
TRBJ2-5	TRBV29-1	.	.	TGCAGCGTTGATAGGACAGCCCAAGAGACCCAGTACTTC	CSVDRTAQETQYF
TRBJ1-5	TRBV6-6	many	.	TGTGCCAGCAGTTCCCTGCCCGGGGGTAATCAGCCCCAGCATTTT	CASSSLPGGNQPQHF
TRBJ2-5	TRBV12-3/TRBV12-4	many	TRBD2	TGTGCCAGCAGTTTACTTCCTAGCGGCCAAGAGACCCAGTACTTC	CASSLLPSGQETQYF
TRBJ1-6	TRBV20-1	.	.	TGCAGTGCTAGAGCTTCTACCGGGACATCTACACCCCTCCACTTT	CSARASTGTSTPLHF
TRBJ1-2	TRBV12-3/TRBV12-4	.	.	TGTGCCAGCAGTGGAGCCCCCTATGGCTACACCTTC	CASSGAPYGYTF
TRBJ2-7	TRBV4-1	once	.	TGCGCCAGCAGCCAAGAAATGGCGCGTAGCTCCTACGAGCAGTACTTC	CASSQEMARSSYEQYF
TRBJ2-7	TRBV10-3	.	.	TGTGCCATCAGTGAGTCGAGCGAGCAGTACTTC	CAISESSEQYF
TRBJ1-3	TRBV6-6	many	.	TGTGCCAGCAGTTACGGGACAACTGCCAGCTCTGGAAACACCATATATTTT	CASSYGTTASSGNTIYF
TRBJ2-1	TRBV5-1	.	.	TGCGCCAGCAGCTTGAACTCGGCAATCAACTACAATGAGCAGTTCTTC	CASSLNSAINYNEQFF
TRBJ2-7	TRBV4-2	many	TRBD1	TGTGCCAGCAGTCCCGGGACAGGACTTTTCGAGCAGTACTTC	CASSPGTGLFEQYF
TRBJ1-2	TRBV7-9	once	.	TGTGCCAGCTCTTCCGCGCAAAAGGCTAACTATGGCTACACCTTC	CASSSAQKANYGYTF
TRBJ2-7	TRBV15	.	TRBD2	TGTGCCACCAGCAGAGATAGGGCGGGAGGGGGGTCCTACGAGCAGTACTTC	CATSRDRAGGGSYEQYF
TRBJ2-1	TRBV7-3	.	.	TGTGCCAGCAGCTTAAATAGGGACAACAACAATGAGCAGTTCTTC	CASSLNRDNNNEQFF
TRBJ2-7	TRBV20-1	.	.	TGCAGTGCTAGAGCCGGGGGAACTTACGAGCAGTACTTC	CSARAGGTYEQYF
TRBJ1-2	TRBV19	.	TRBD1	TGTGCCAGTAGTAGAGACAGGGGGGTTAACTATGGCTACACCTTC	CASSRDRGVNYGYTF
TRBJ2-5	TRBV20-1	.	TRBD2	TGCAGTGTCACCCCGGGACTAGCGGGAGAGACCCAGTACTTC	CSVTPGLAGETQYF
TRBJ1-4	TRBV19	.	TRBD1	TGTGCCAGTAGTTCCAGGACAGGGAGTGTTGAAAAACTGTTTTTT	CASSSRTGSVEKLFF
TRBJ2-3	TRBV9	many	TRBD2	TGTGCCAGCAGCGTAGCGGGAGCGGGAACAGATACGCAGTATTTT	CASSVAGAGTDTQYF
TRBJ2-3	TRBV7-6	.	TRBD2	TGTGCCAGCAGCGGGGCGGGAGGCTCCACAGATACGCAGTATTTT	CASSGAGGSTDTQYF
TRBJ1-6	TRBV7-8	few	TRBD1	TGTGCCAGCAGCAGACAGGGGGCAGATAATTCACCCCTCCACTTT	CASSRQGADNSPLHF
TRBJ2-1	TRBV15	.	.	TGTGCCAGCAGCTTATCTTGGACGGGATACAATGAGCAGTTCTTC	CASSLSWTGYNEQFF
TRBJ2-3	TRBV2	few	.	TGTGCCAGCAGTCTAAACAGGGATACGCAGTATTTT	CASSLNRDTQYF
TRBJ2-7	TRBV24-1	.	.	TGTGCCACCAGTGATCCCGACAGCCACGAGCAGTACTTC	CATSDPDSHEQYF
TRBJ2-1	TRBV29-1	.	TRBD2	TGCAGCGTTGAAAGGGGTAGCGGGGGTTACAATGAGCAGTTCTTC	CSVERGSGGYNEQFF
TRBJ2-7	TRBV28	.	TRBD2	TGTGCCACCCGGACTAGCGGCTACTACGAGCAGTACTTC	CATRTSGYYEQYF
TRBJ2-7	TRBV7-2	.	.	TGTGCCAGCAGCAAGGGGACATCTGTTCTCGCCTACGAGCAGTACTTC	CASSKGTSVLAYEQYF
TRBJ2-2	TRBV12-3/TRBV12-4	.	.	TGTGCCGGGGAGGCTGACACCGGGGAGCTGTTTTTT	CAGEADTGELFF
TRBJ2-2	TRBV25-1	.	TRBD2	TGTGCCAGCAAAAGGGGACTAGCGGGGAGGGGAGCGAACACCGGGGAGCTGTTTTTT	CASKRGLAGRGANTGELFF
TRBJ2-2	TRBV6-4	once	.	TGTGCCAGCAGGCAGGGACCCAACACCGGGGAGCTGTTTTTT	CASRQGPNTGELFF
TRBJ2-7	TRBV4-3	few	TRBD2	TGCGCCAGCAGCCAAGTATATATAATCTACGGGACTAGCGGGTCCTACGAGCAGTACTTC	CASSQVYIIYGTSGSYEQYF
TRBJ1-5	TRBV7-9	.	TRBD1	TGTGCCAGCAGCCACCCACCGGGAGAGGGGGCGGATCAGCCCCAGCATTTT	CASSHPPGEGADQPQHF
TRBJ2-1	TRBV2	.	.	TGTGCCAGCAGTGTCGGCTTGCCCTACAATGAGCAGTTCTTC	CASSVGLPYNEQFF
TRBJ1-2	TRBV10-3	.	TRBD1	TGTGCCATCAGTGCCCCACGGGGGACAGGGGGCTACACCTTC	CAISAPRGTGGYTF
TRBJ2-7	TRBV29-1	once	.	TGCAGCGTTGACAGGGGTCTTGACGAGCAGTACTTC	CSVDRGLDEQYF
TRBJ1-1	TRBV30	few	.	TGTGCCTGGAGTGACCCCGGGGCGCGCACTGAAGCTTTCTTT	CAWSDPGARTEAFF
TRBJ1-5	TRBV7-2	many	.	TGTGCCAGCAGCTTAACCTCCGGGGCGGGTCAGCCCCAGCATTTT	CASSLTSGAGQPQHF
TRBJ1-2	TRBV10-3	.	.	TGTGCCATCAGGGGGTCCTCGACACAACTCTATGGCTACACCTTC	CAIRGSSTQLYGYTF
TRBJ2-7	TRBV29-1	.	.	TGCAGCGGATTCGGAGGGAAGGAGGGAGCCTACGAGCAGTACTTC	CSGFGGKEGAYEQYF
TRBJ1-3	TRBV10-3	.	.	TGTGCCATCAGCGAGGGGGTTCAAGGAAACACCATATATTTT	CAISEGVQGNTIYF
TRBJ2-7	TRBV29-1	many	.	TGCAGCGGAAGAGTCGGACAAAACTACGAGCAGTACTTC	CSGRVGQNYEQYF
TRBJ2-1	TRBV4-2	.	TRBD2	TGTGCCAGCAGCTTGAAACTAGCGGGGGTGAATGAGCAGTTCTTC	CASSLKLAGVNEQFF
TRBJ1-1	TRBV20-1	.	.	TGCAGTGCTAGGCCCAGGGGAGTGTACACTGAAGCTTTCTTT	CSARPRGVYTEAFF